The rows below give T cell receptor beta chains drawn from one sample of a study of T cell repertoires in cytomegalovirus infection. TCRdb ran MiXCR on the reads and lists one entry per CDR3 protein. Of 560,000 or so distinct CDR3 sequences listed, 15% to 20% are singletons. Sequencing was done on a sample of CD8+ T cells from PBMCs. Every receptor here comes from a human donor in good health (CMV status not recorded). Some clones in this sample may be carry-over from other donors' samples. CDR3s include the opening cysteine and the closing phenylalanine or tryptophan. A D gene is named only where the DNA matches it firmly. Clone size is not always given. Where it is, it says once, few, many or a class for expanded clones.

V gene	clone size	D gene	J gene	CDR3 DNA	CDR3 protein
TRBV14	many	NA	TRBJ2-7	TGTGCCAGCAGCCCCGCGGGGTGGAGCTCCTACGAGCAGTACTTC	CASSPAGWSSYEQYF
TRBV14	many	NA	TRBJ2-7	TGTGCCAGCAGCCAAAACGGCTTATCCTCCTACGAGCAGTACTTC	CASSQNGLSSYEQYF
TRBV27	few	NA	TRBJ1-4	TGTGCCAGCATCGGAGGGATGGATGAAAAACTGTTTTTT	CASIGGMDEKLFF
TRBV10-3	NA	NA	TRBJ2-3	TGTGCCATCAGTGAGGGGGGGGGGCCCAGCACAGATACGCGGTATTTT	CAISEGGGPSTDTRYF
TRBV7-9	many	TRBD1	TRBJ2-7	TGTGCCAGCAGAGACCAACAGGGGACGTCCTACGAGCAGTACTTC	CASRDQQGTSYEQYF
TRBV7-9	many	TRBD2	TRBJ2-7	TGTGCCAGCAGCTCGACTAGCGGGGGGGCCTACTACGAGCAGTACTTC	CASSSTSGGAYYEQYF
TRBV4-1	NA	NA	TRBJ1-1	TGCGCCAGCAGCCAAGCGATCGGGATGAACACTGAAGCTTTCTTT	CASSQAIGMNTEAFF
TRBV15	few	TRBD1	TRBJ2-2	TGTGCCACCAGCACGGAATGGGACAGAGCGAACACCGGGGAGCTGTTTTTT	CATSTEWDRANTGELFF
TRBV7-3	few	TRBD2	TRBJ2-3	TGTGCCAGCAGCATTCCTAGCGGGGACACAGATACGCAGTATTTT	CASSIPSGDTDTQYF
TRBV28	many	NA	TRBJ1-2	TGTGCCAGCAGTTTATGGAGAATCGGGGGGCAAGGCTACACCTTC	CASSLWRIGGQGYTF
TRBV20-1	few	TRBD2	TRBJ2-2	TGCAGTGCAAGACTAGCAACGAACACCGGGGAGCTGTTTTTT	CSARLATNTGELFF
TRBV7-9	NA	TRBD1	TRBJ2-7	TGTGTCAGCAGCGGAGACAGGGACCTTCGCTACGAGCAGTACTTC	CVSSGDRDLRYEQYF
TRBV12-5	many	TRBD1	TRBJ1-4	TGTGCTAGTGGAGCAGAGGGGGCAGGGGATGAAAAACTGTTTTTT	CASGAEGAGDEKLFF
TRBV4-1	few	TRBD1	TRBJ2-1	TGCGCCAGCAGGGCGACAGGGACGACCTACAATGAGCAGTTCTTC	CASRATGTTYNEQFF
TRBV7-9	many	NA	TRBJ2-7	TGTGCCAGCAGCCTCCACGAGGGGAGGACGACCGGCGAGCAGTACTTC	CASSLHEGRTTGEQYF
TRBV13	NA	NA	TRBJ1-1	TGTGCCAGCAGCGATCACCTGAGCCACACTGAAGCTTTCTTT	CASSDHLSHTEAFF
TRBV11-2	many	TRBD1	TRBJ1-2	TGTGCCAGCAGCCGCTGGGCGGGACAGGGGGCTCTTAAGAACTATGGCTACACCTTC	CASSRWAGQGALKNYGYTF
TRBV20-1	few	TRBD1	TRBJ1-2	TGCAGTGCCCACAAGGGGAGCGACAGGGCCCTATATGCCTACACCTTC	CSAHKGSDRALYAYTF
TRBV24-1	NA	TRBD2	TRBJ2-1	TGTGCCACCAGTGCCTCTAGCGGGAGTTTCTACAATGAGCAGTTCTTC	CATSASSGSFYNEQFF
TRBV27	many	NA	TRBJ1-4	TGTGCCAGCAGTTTACCCGTCTTCCGGGAAACAACTAATGAAAAACTGTTTTTT	CASSLPVFRETTNEKLFF
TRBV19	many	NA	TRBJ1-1	TGTGCCAGTACCCAAGAAGGCAGGACCGCTGAAGCTTTCTTT	CASTQEGRTAEAFF
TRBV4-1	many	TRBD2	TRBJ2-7	TGCGCCAGCAGCCAGAGCGGGGGGCAATACGAGCAGTACTTC	CASSQSGGQYEQYF
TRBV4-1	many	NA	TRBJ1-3	TGCGCCAGCAGCCAAGATCTAGGGTCTGGAAACACCATATATTTT	CASSQDLGSGNTIYF
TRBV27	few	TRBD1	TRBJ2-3	TGTGCCAGCAGTTTCGGACAGGGGGCCAGGGGGCCTTTAGATACGCAGTATTTT	CASSFGQGARGPLDTQYF
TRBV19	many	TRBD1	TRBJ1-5	TGTGCCAGTAGTCGACAGGGCTTTTCGAAACAGCCCCAGCATTTT	CASSRQGFSKQPQHF
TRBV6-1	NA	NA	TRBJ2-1	TGTGCCAGCAGGACCAGGGGAAGTTATTACAATGAGCAGTTCTTC	CASRTRGSYYNEQFF
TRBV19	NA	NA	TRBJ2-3	TGTGCCAGTAGTATTGGGGCAGGGGCAGCAGATACGCAGTATTTT	CASSIGAGAADTQYF
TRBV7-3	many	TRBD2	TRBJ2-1	TGTGCCAGCAGCGCCCCGGGAGGGTCTGGCAATGAGCAGTTCTTC	CASSAPGGSGNEQFF
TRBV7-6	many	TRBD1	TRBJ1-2	TGTGCCAGCAGCTCCCTTCGGACAGGGGATAACTATGGCTACACCTTC	CASSSLRTGDNYGYTF
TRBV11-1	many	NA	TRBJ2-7	TGTGCCAGCAGCTTTAGGCAGGCCTACGAGCAGTACTTC	CASSFRQAYEQYF
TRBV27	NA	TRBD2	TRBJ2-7	TGTGCCAGCAGTTCAGGACTAGCGATCGACGAGCAGTACTTC	CASSSGLAIDEQYF
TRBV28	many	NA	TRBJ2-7	TGTGCCAGCTCTTTTAGGGGCAGGGTGGGATACGAGCAGTACTTC	CASSFRGRVGYEQYF
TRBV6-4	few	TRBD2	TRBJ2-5	TGTGCCAGCGGGGAGCGGGGGCCGGGAGAGACCCAGTACTTC	CASGERGPGETQYF
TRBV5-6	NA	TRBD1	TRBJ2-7	TGTGCCAGCAGCTTGGACTGGACAGGGCGCTACGAGCAGTACTTC	CASSLDWTGRYEQYF
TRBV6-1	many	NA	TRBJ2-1	TGTGCCAGCAGTCGAACTGAGCAGTTCTTC	CASSRTEQFF
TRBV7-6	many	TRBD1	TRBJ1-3	TGTGCCAGCAGCCCCGGACAGGGAACTGGAAACACCATATATTTT	CASSPGQGTGNTIYF
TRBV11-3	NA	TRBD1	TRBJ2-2	TGTGCCAGCAGCCCCTGGCGTGCCGGGACAGGGAAGACCGGGGAGCTGTTTTTT	CASSPWRAGTGKTGELFF
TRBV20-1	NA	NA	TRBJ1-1	TGCAGTGCTAGAGATGGGGGGGAAAGAGGCACTGAAGCTTTCTTT	CSARDGGERGTEAFF
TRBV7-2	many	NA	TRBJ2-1	TGTGCCAGCAGCTTAGTCGGGTCTAGACGCAATGAGCAGTTCTTC	CASSLVGSRRNEQFF
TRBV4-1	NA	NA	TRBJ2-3	TGCGCCAGCAGCCAAGATCCCCGGTTTTCAGATACGCAGTATTTT	CASSQDPRFSDTQYF
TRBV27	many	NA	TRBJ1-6	TGTGCCAGCAGTTTAAAGTCGGGTCGGGAGTCACCCCTCCACTTT	CASSLKSGRESPLHF
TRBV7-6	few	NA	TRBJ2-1	TGTGCCAGCAGCCGGAGCGTAAGCTACAATGAGCAGTTCTTC	CASSRSVSYNEQFF
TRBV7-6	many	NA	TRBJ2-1	TGTGCCAGCATCCCTGAATGGGAGGCATCCTACAATGAGCAGTTCTTC	CASIPEWEASYNEQFF
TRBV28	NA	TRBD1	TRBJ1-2	TGTGCCAGCCGTAAGTGGGACAGGACCGGGGGCTACACCTTC	CASRKWDRTGGYTF
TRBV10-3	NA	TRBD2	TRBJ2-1	TGTGCCTTTTCCCCGGGGGGGACCTACAATGAGCAGTTCTTC	CAFSPGGTYNEQFF
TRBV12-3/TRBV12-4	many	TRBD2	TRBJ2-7	TGTGCCAGCAGTTTCGGCGGGGGGCCGTTATGGGACGAGCAGTACTTC	CASSFGGGPLWDEQYF
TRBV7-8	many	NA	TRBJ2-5	TGTGCCAGCAGCTTAGGGATGGGGGTCCAAGAGACCCAGTACTTC	CASSLGMGVQETQYF
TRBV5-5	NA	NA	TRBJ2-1	TGTGCCAGCAGTCTTCAGATGAGGGACGATGAGCAGTTCTTC	CASSLQMRDDEQFF
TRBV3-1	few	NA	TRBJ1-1	TGTGCCAGCAGCCAAGAAGGGGACGGGAGTGGCACTGAAGCTTTCTTT	CASSQEGDGSGTEAFF
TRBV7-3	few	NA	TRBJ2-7	TGTGCCAGCAGCCCCTATCCAAAGCCTCACTCCTACGAGCAGTACTTC	CASSPYPKPHSYEQYF
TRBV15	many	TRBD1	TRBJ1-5	TGTGCCACCAGCAGAGGACAGGGGGCGGCGGGGCAGCCCCAGCATTTT	CATSRGQGAAGQPQHF
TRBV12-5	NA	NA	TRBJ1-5	TGTGCTAGTGGTTTGGTAGGGTGGGAAAGCAATCAGCCCCAGCATTTT	CASGLVGWESNQPQHF
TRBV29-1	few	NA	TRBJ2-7	TGCAGCGTTGAAGATTTAGAAACCTACGAGCAGTACTTC	CSVEDLETYEQYF
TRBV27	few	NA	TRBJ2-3	TGTGCCAGCAGTTTATCGCTCGGCGGGGCCACAGATACGCAGTATTTT	CASSLSLGGATDTQYF
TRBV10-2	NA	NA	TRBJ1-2	TGCGCCAGCAGTGATAGCGGGTTGGATGGCTACACCTTC	CASSDSGLDGYTF